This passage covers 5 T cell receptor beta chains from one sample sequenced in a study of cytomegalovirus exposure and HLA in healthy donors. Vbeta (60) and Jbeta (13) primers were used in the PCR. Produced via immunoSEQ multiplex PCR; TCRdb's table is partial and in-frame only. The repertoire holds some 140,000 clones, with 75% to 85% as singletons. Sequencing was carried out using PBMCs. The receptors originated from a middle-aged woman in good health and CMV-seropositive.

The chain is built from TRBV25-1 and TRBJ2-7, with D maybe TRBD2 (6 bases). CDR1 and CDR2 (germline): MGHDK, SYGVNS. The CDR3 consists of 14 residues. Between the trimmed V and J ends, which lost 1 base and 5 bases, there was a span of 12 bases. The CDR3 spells CASSESGRGNEQYF. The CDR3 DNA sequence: TGTGCCAGCAGTGAATCCGGGAGAGGGAACGAGCAGTACTTC.

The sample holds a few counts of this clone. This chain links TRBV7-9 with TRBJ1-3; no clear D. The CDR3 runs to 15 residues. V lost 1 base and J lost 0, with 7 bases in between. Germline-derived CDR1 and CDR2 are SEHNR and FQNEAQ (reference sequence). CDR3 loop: CASSLVAGSGNTIYF. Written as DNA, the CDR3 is TGTGCCAGCAGCTTAGTAGCGGGCTCTGGAAACACCATATATTTT.

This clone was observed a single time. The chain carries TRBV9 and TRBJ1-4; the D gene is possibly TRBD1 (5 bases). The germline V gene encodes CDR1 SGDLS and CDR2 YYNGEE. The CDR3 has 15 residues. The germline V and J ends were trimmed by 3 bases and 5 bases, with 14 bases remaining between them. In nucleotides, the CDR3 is TGTGCCAGCAGCGGAACGAGGGGAGGGAATGAAAAACTGTTTTTT. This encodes CASSGTRGGNEKLFF.

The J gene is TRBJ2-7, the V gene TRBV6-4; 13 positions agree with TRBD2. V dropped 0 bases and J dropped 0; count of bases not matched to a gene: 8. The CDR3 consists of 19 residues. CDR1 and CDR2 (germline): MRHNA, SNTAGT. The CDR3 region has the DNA TGTGCCAGCAGTGACTCCTTTACTAGCGGGAGGGCAGACTCCTACGAGCAGTACTTC. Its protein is CASSDSFTSGRADSYEQYF.

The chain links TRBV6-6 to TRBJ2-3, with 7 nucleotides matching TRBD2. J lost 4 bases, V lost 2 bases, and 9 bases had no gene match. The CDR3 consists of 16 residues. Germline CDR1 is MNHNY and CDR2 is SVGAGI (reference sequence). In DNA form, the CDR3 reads TGTGCCAGCAGTTACGATGTCGGCGGGAGAGCAGATACGCAGTATTTT. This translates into CASSYDVGGRADTQYF.